The next 3 T cell receptor beta chains were all read from a single sample in a study of Graves' ophthalmopathy and Graves' hyperthyroidism. CDR3 regions of TCR beta were amplified from RNA transcripts. First-round RT-PCR employed HTBI primers, with a second-round multiplex PCR after it. MiXCR, applied by TCRdb to the multiplex PCR reads, yields one record per CDR3 protein. The table includes about 620,000 distinct CDR3 sequences, 22% detected once. Specimen: peripheral blood. These TCRs come from a woman between 18 and 29 years old with stable Graves' hyperthyroidism. Some clones in this sample may be carry-over from other donors' samples.

This clonotype has a handful of counts. The junction shows a germline mismatch at one end, possibly a read error. CDR3 in DNA: TGTGCCAGTAGTATCTCCTCTGCGGGGAACGCTGAAGCTTTCTTT. Its translation is CASSISSAGNAEAFF. This sequence joins TRBV19 and TRBJ1-1; no definite D call. The CDR3 is made up of 15 amino acids. The germline CDR1 and CDR2 sequences are LNHDA and SQIVND (reference sequence).

The table lists this clonotype with many counts. The rearrangement uses TRBV28 and TRBJ1-1, with no clear D. The CDR3 length is 16 residues. The V end lost 1 base, the J end lost 5 bases, and 17 bases lay between the germline ends. CDR1 is MDHEN, CDR2 SYDVKM, per germline. CDR3 amino acids: CASSLFARWGETEAFF. The CDR3 nucleotides are TGTGCCAGCAGTTTATTCGCACGGTGGGGAGAGACTGAAGCTTTCTTT.

The chain couples TRBV28 to TRBJ1-5; D ambiguous. The CDR3 runs 12 residues. V was shortened by 11 bases and J by 7 bases, with 15 bases between the two germline ends. The germline gives CDR1 MDHEN, CDR2 SYDVKM. In nucleotides, the CDR3 is TGTGCCCATGTTAGACGAGGACAGCCCCAGCATTTT. It is translated as CAHVRRGQPQHF.